The T cell receptor (beta chain) described here comes from a study of control samples from healthy donors and cancer patients. Germline CDR1 is SNHLY and CDR2 is FYNNEI. This CDR3 spans 19 amino acids. V lost 6 bases to trimming and J lost 0 bases; unmatched junction nucleotides: 17. Repertoires were generated with immunoSEQ multiplex PCR, while TCRdb's copy carries only in-frame clones and drops some. The table shows about 150,000 clones, with 92% occurring only once. This rearrangement joins TRBV2 to TRBJ2-7; 10 bases match TRBD2. The receptor was derived from a woman aged 25-40 years in good health. Sequencing input: blood. CDR3 loop: CASSGSPGLAESSSYEQYF. The CDR3 region has the DNA TGTGCCAGCAGCGGCAGCCCTGGACTAGCGGAATCCTCCTCCTACGAGCAGTACTTC.